Listed here are 27 T cell receptor beta chains from one sample, sequenced in a study of long-term antiretroviral therapy in people with HIV. Researchers report immunoSEQ v3.0 was run at survey level. TCRdb's table, derived via immunoSEQ multiplex PCR, lists solely in-frame clones and lacks some. The sample carries about 20,000 clones, 90% recorded once. This sample comprised unsorted PBMCs, obtained approximately 4.2 years before starting antiretroviral therapy. Receptors originate from a woman in her twenties or thirties with HIV.

The J gene is TRBJ1-2, the V gene TRBV7-2; D ambiguous. V gave up 4 bases and J gave up 8 bases, with 17 bases separating them. Germline CDR1 and CDR2: SGHTA and FQGNSA. The CDR3 runs to 14 residues. CDR3 residues: CASSSVWAGTGYTF. The CDR3 DNA sequence: TGTGCCAGCAGCTCGGTATGGGCGGGAACGGGCTACACCTTC.

This clone was found once. The chain combines TRBV18 with TRBJ1-2; tentatively, D is TRBD1 (6 bases). Trimming took 1 base from V and 8 from J, leaving 11 bases between them. CDR3 size: 13 residues. The germline CDR1 and CDR2 sequences are KGHSH and LQKENI. The CDR3 nucleotides read TGTGCCAGCTCACCACAGACAGGTGAGGGCTACACCTTC. The encoded protein is CASSPQTGEGYTF.

J is TRBJ1-2 and V is TRBV9, with D unresolved. Trimming left V 4 bases short and J 8 bases short, with 18 bases between. This CDR3 contains 14 residues. The germline CDR1 and CDR2 sequences are SGDLS and YYNGEE. CDR3 nucleotides: TGTGCCAGCAGCCCAAGTGGGAAGGGAGTGGGCTACACCTTC. It specifies CASSPSGKGVGYTF.

V gene TRBV20-1 combines with J gene TRBJ1-2, with no clear D. Between the trimmed V and J ends, which lost 5 bases and 5 bases, there was a span of 9 bases. The CDR3 totals 11 residues. Germline CDR1 is DFQATT and CDR2 is SNEGSKA (reference sequence). The CDR3 DNA reads TGCAGTGCTTCTGCGGGATATGGCTACACCTTC. Encoded protein: CSASAGYGYTF.

The V gene is TRBV9, the J gene TRBJ1-2; 8 bases map to TRBD1. The CDR3 has 15 amino acids. J gave up 3 bases and V 4 bases, and 8 bases lay outside the gene matches. CDR1 is SGDLS and CDR2 is YYNGEE in the germline V gene. CDR3 protein: CASSPNPDRDYGYTF. The DNA for the CDR3 is TGTGCCAGCAGCCCCAACCCGGACAGGGACTATGGCTACACCTTC. Supplemented by reference TRBV9 and TRBJ1-2, the full variable domain reads DSGVTQTPKHLITATGQRVTLRCSPRSGDLSVYWYQQSLDQGLQFLIQYYNGEERAKGNILERFSAQQFPDLHSELNLSSLELGDSALYFCASSPNPDRDYGYTFGSGTRLTVV.

V is TRBV9 and J is TRBJ2-5; 8 bases align to TRBD1. The CDR3 runs to 15 residues. Germline lookup yields CDR1 SGDLS and CDR2 YYNGEE. Trimming cost V 0 bases and J 5 bases; bases outside gene matches: 6. The CDR3 coding sequence is TGTGCCAGCAGCGTAGGGACAGGGTTCCGGGAGACCCAGTACTTC. Translation: CASSVGTGFRETQYF. The entire variable domain, with the rest obtained from reference TRBV9 and TRBJ2-5, is as follows: DSGVTQTPKHLITATGQRVTLRCSPRSGDLSVYWYQQSLDQGLQFLIQYYNGEERAKGNILERFSAQQFPDLHSELNLSSLELGDSALYFCASSVGTGFRETQYFGPGTRLLVL.

The CDR3 region is CASTSTATYGYTF. The CDR3 DNA reads as TGTGCCAGCACCTCGACAGCTACCTATGGCTACACCTTC. The V call is TRBV9, the J call TRBJ1-2, with a weak D call TRBD1 (5 bases). The CDR3 contains 13 residues. V shed 6 bases and J shed 4 bases, with 13 bases lying between them. The germline gives CDR1 SGDLS, CDR2 YYNGEE.

The V gene is TRBV30, the J gene TRBJ2-2; D is possibly TRBD2 (5 bases). Per the germline V gene, CDR1 is GTSNPN and CDR2 is SVGIG (reference sequence). With 4 bases removed from V and 0 bases from J, the gap between germline ends came to 9 bases. The CDR3 is 14 residues long. The CDR3 sequence: CAWNSRANTGELFF. The CDR3 DNA follows: TGTGCCTGGAATTCGCGGGCGAACACCGGGGAGCTGTTTTTT. Filled out from reference TRBV30 and TRBJ2-2, the complete variable domain reads SQTIHQWPATLVQPVGSPLSLECTVEGTSNPNLYWYRQAAGRGLQLLFYSVGIGQISSEVPQNLSASRPQDRQFILSSKKLLLSDSGFYLCAWNSRANTGELFFGEGSRLTVL.

This clone was recorded only once. The chain links TRBV2 to TRBJ2-2; unclear D gene. V lost 0 bases and J lost 2, with 13 bases in between. The CDR3 loop spans 17 amino acids. Germline values: CDR1 SNHLY, CDR2 FYNNEI. Here the CDR3 reads CASSEALGFENTGELFF. CDR3 DNA: TGTGCCAGCAGTGAAGCGCTGGGTTTCGAAAACACCGGGGAGCTGTTTTTT.

The chain has TRBV4-3 and TRBJ1-5; 7 bases are shared with TRBD1. V gave up 4 bases and J gave up 2 bases; unmatched junction bases: 2. CDR1 is LGHNA, CDR2 YSLEER, per germline. The CDR3 has 14 amino acids. CDR3 coding DNA: TGCGCCAGCAGCCCTGACAGGGGCAATCAGCCCCAGCATTTT. Translated, it gives CASSPDRGNQPQHF.

CDR3 coding DNA: TGTGCCAGCAGCCAGGGGTGCCCCTACGAGCAGTACTTC. As protein: CASSQGCPYEQYF. The chain couples TRBV21-1 to TRBJ2-7; the table gives TRBD1 as D, unverified against the DNA. TRBV21-1 is annotated as a pseudogene. This CDR3 has 13 amino acids.

The V call is TRBV6-6, the J call TRBJ1-1, with D possibly TRBD1 on 6 matching bases. The CDR3 is 14 residues long. CDR1 is MNHNY, CDR2 SVGAGI, per germline (reference sequence). V shed 4 bases and J shed 7 bases, with 16 bases lying between them. This CDR3 reads CASSSTQGRGEAFF. The CDR3 bases are TGTGCCAGCAGTTCCACGCAGGGGCGCGGTGAAGCTTTCTTT.

This sequence joins TRBV4-1 and TRBJ1-1, with TRBD1 as a possible D gene (5 bases). In germline, CDR1 is MGHRA, CDR2 YSYEKL. This CDR3 has 13 amino acids. Trimming took off 0 bases at V and 11 bases at J, with 13 bases between the two ends. Here the CDR3 reads CASSQDEGIVAFF. DNA of the CDR3: TGCGCCAGCAGCCAAGATGAGGGGATAGTGGCTTTCTTT.

This clone was seen a handful of times. The CDR3 spells CASSLGGTGSPLHF. CDR3 coding DNA: TGTGCCAGCAGCTTAGGAGGGACAGGGTCACCCCTCCACTTT. The chain couples TRBV7-2 to TRBJ1-6, with 9 bases fitting TRBD1. The CDR3 is made up of 14 amino acids. Trimming cost V 1 base and J 10 bases; bases outside gene matches: 2. CDR1 is SGHTA, CDR2 FQGNSA, per germline.

CDR3 nucleotides: TGCAGCGTTGCCTCACAGTACGATCAGCCCCAGCATTTT. It translates to CSVASQYDQPQHF. V usage is TRBV29-1 and J usage is TRBJ1-5; no clear D gene. Germline values: CDR1 SQVTM, CDR2 ANQGSEA. CDR3 length: 13 amino acids. V lost 4 bases and J 5 bases, leaving 12 bases between the germline ends.

Only a few counts were recorded for this clone. The V gene is TRBV4-1, the J gene TRBJ1-2, with TRBD1 identical over 10 bases. Germline values: CDR1 MGHRA, CDR2 YSYEKL. J lost 5 bases, V lost 3 bases, and 12 bases had no gene match. The CDR3 sequence is 17 residues long. The CDR3 DNA follows: TGCGCCAGCAGCCAGGTTCGCGGACAGGGGGGCCCGTATGGCTACACCTTC. Translated: CASSQVRGQGGPYGYTF.

The table lists this clone with a few counts. The J gene is TRBJ1-4, the V gene TRBV5-1; D is perhaps TRBD1 (6 bases). Trimming removed 6 bases at V and 7 bases at J, with 22 bases between. This CDR3 has 16 amino acids. Germline assignment: CDR1 SGHRS and CDR2 YFSETQ. The DNA of the CDR3 is TGCGCCAGCACCACGGGGATGGGGGGGCACGGTGAAAAACTGTTTTTT. Amino acid sequence: CASTTGMGGHGEKLFF.

The rearrangement uses TRBV27 and TRBJ1-2; D is unclear. The length of the CDR3 is 12 residues. The germline V and J ends were trimmed by 6 bases and 8 bases, with 13 bases remaining between them. Germline lookup yields CDR1 MNHEY and CDR2 SMNVEV (reference sequence). CDR3 DNA: TGTGCCAGCAGAACGGAGGACGCCGGCTACACCTTC. The encoded protein is CASRTEDAGYTF.

This chain connects TRBV7-2 to TRBJ2-5; D could derive from TRBD1 or TRBD2 (7 bases each). The germline V gene encodes CDR1 SGHTA and CDR2 FQGNSA. V gave up 5 bases and J gave up 4 bases, with 17 bases separating them. The CDR3 sequence is 15 residues long. The CDR3, as DNA: TGTGCCAGCAGCCAGGGGGGGAGTGGAGGAGAGACCCAGTACTTC. Protein product: CASSQGGSGGETQYF.

The chain's CDR3 is CASSGAGRETQYF. The CDR3, as DNA: TGTGCCAGCAGTGGGGCAGGGCGAGAGACCCAGTACTTC. The chain couples TRBV2 to TRBJ2-5; perhaps TRBD1 as D (5 bases). Germline V gives CDR1 SNHLY, CDR2 FYNNEI. This CDR3 spans 13 amino acids. The V gene lost 4 bases and the J gene lost 4 bases, with 10 bases spanning the gap.

The chain employs TRBV4-1 and TRBJ1-2, with 10 bases matching TRBD1. Per the germline V gene, CDR1 is MGHRA and CDR2 is YSYEKL. The J segment lost 3 bases and the V segment lost 4 bases, leaving 14 bases of the junction unmatched. The CDR3 has 18 amino acids. The CDR3 region has the DNA TGCGCCAGCAGCCCACGTATTCAAGGGACAGGGGAGGACTATGGCTACACCTTC. Translating it yields CASSPRIQGTGEDYGYTF.

The rearrangement links TRBV18 to TRBJ1-3; D remains ambiguous. CDR1 is KGHSH and CDR2 is LQKENI in the germline V gene. The CDR3 spans 17 residues. V gave up 0 bases and J gave up 3 bases, with 15 bases separating them. CDR3 coding DNA: TGTGCCAGCTCACCACCGCCCCCCGGAACCGGTGGAAACACCATATATTTT. It translates to CASSPPPPGTGGNTIYF.

This chain uses TRBV29-1 with TRBJ1-2; D call uncertain. The CDR3 runs to 12 residues. The germline V and J ends were trimmed by 0 bases and 4 bases, with 6 bases remaining between them. The germline V gene has CDR1 SQVTM and CDR2 ANQGSEA. This CDR3 is CSVEDSLYGYTF. The CDR3 nucleotides are TGCAGCGTTGAAGACAGCCTCTATGGCTACACCTTC.

V is TRBV5-1 and J is TRBJ1-3; 11 bases are shared with TRBD1. J lost 4 bases, V lost 4 bases, and 10 bases had no gene match. The CDR3 extends over 17 amino acids. The germline V gene has CDR1 SGHRS and CDR2 YFSETQ. CDR3 bases: TGCGCCAGCAGCCGGACAGGGGGCAGCGAAAGGGGAAACACCATATATTTT. Protein sequence: CASSRTGGSERGNTIYF.

V and J are TRBV19 and TRBJ1-5, with TRBD1 identical over 7 bases. J lost 4 bases, V lost 5 bases, and 14 bases had no gene match. The CDR3 is made up of 17 amino acids. CDR1 and CDR2 (germline): LNHDA, SQIVND (reference sequence). CDR3 residues: CASSRRGEGAWNQPQHF. The DNA of the CDR3 is TGTGCCAGTAGTCGGCGTGGTGAGGGGGCGTGGAATCAGCCCCAGCATTTT. The full variable domain, its missing parts supplied by reference TRBV19 and TRBJ1-5, is DGGITQSPKYLFRKEGQNVTLSCEQNLNHDAMYWYRQDPGQGLRLIYYSQIVNDFQKGDIAEGYSVSREKKESFPLTVTSAQKNPTAFYLCASSRRGEGAWNQPQHFGDGTRLSIL.

This chain connects TRBV9 to TRBJ2-7; 8 nucleotides agree with TRBD1. The germline CDR1 and CDR2 sequences are SGDLS and YYNGEE. V was pared by 4 bases and J by 6 bases, with 12 bases of the junction left unmatched. This CDR3 spans 15 amino acids. The DNA for the CDR3 is TGTGCCAGCAGCCTCGGACAGGGATTGCCCCTCGAGCAGTACTTC. Its protein product is CASSLGQGLPLEQYF. The full variable domain, rest sourced from reference TRBV9 and TRBJ2-7, is DSGVTQTPKHLITATGQRVTLRCSPRSGDLSVYWYQQSLDQGLQFLIQYYNGEERAKGNILERFSAQQFPDLHSELNLSSLELGDSALYFCASSLGQGLPLEQYFGPGTRLTVT.

The chain recombines TRBV5-1 with TRBJ2-3; D remains unclear. The CDR3 is made up of 15 amino acids. CDR1 is SGHRS, CDR2 YFSETQ, per germline. V dropped 1 base and J dropped 3 bases, with 12 bases sitting between them. The DNA for the CDR3 is TGCGCCAGCAGCTTGATCGATCTGGGGACAGATACGCAGTATTTT. Its protein is CASSLIDLGTDTQYF.